This T cell receptor beta chain was obtained from a study of shared clonotypes between healthy human individuals. Overall study results and limits: Clonotype sharing across donors was expected to vary with sequencing depth.

Donors included only healthy HIV-negative adults lacking recent acute infections or vaccinations. Details on this clone: The antigen is not known.

Scientists sequenced DNA from unsorted PBMC on ten immunoSEQ deep assay plates. Method: immunoSEQ multiplex PCR; TCRdb's copy keeps in-frame clones and lacks some. The sample lists approximately 440,000 clones; around 77% were seen once. Per the germline V gene, CDR1 is LNHDA and CDR2 is SQIVND (reference sequence). CDR3 length: 15 amino acids. Trimming left V 3 bases short and J 7 bases short, with 19 bases between. The receptor's source is a woman between 40 and 55 years old in good health. Some clones in this sample may be carry-over from other donors' samples. The sample consisted of PBMCs. The rearrangement links TRBV19 to TRBJ2-7; D perhaps matches TRBD2 (6 bases). The CDR3 spells CASSIVAVAPQEQYF. CDR3 nucleotides: TGTGCCAGTAGTATCGTAGCGGTCGCCCCCCAGGAGCAGTACTTC.